This record concerns one T cell receptor beta chain sequence. There are 14 residues in the CDR3. Per germline, CDR1 MNHEY and CDR2 SVGEGT. Between the trimmed V and J ends, which lost 7 bases and 5 bases, there was a span of 17 bases. This sample is drawn from a study of blood T cells in healthy people across ages. The second PCR ran about 7 to 12 cycles with a sample-barcoded 5' primer and J-beta primers. One entry per CDR3 protein, called by TCRdb with MiXCR from the 5' RACE reads. The sample lists around 990,000 distinct CDR3 sequences; 20% to 25% were seen once. Donation came from healthy Caucasian individuals in Russia who were aged roughly 6 to 95. These data were likewise used in another study, on T cells of mothers and their children.

This receptor was obtained from a girl aged 2 to 10 in good health. The chain recombines TRBV6-2 or TRBV6-3 with TRBJ1-1; no clear D. The sample taken for sequencing was blood. In nucleotides, the CDR3 is TGTGCCAGCACTCCCCGGCCTCGTGGGACTGAAGCTTTCTTT. This translates into CASTPRPRGTEAFF.